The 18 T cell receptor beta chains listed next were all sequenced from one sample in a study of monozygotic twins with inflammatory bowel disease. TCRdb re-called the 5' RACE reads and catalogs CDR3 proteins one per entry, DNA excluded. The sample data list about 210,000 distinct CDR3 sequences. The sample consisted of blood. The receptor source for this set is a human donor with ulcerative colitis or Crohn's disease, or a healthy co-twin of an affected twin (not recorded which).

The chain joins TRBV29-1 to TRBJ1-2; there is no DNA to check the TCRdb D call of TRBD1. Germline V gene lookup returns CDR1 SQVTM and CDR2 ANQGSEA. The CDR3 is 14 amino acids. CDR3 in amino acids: CSVEGDRGLYGYTF.

This chain's CDR3 is CASSPTHTGIGETQYF. This sequence joins TRBV12-3 or TRBV12-4 and TRBJ2-5; the D call of TRBD1 rests on TCRdb alone, since no DNA is present to check it. The length of the CDR3 is 16 residues.

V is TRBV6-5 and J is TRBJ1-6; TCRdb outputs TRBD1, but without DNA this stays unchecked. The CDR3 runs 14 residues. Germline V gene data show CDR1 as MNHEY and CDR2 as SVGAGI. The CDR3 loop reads CASSYRGRRSPLHF.

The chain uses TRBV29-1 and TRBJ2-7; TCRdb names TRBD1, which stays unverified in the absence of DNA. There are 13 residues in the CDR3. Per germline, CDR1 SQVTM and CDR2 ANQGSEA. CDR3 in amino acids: CSVEDRTGYEQYF.

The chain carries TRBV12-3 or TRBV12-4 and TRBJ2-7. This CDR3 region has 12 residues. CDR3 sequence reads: CASSFRMDEQYF.

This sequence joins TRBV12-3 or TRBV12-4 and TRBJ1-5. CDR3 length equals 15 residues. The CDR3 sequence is CASSPLGVSNQPQHF.

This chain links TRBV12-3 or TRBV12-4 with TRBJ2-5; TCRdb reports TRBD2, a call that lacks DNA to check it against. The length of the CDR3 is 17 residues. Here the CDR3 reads CASSFSILAGGQETQYF.

The CDR3 reads CASSLSAKTGMQFF. The chain joins TRBV7-6 to TRBJ2-1; with no DNA, the TCRdb D assignment of TRBD1 cannot be verified. Germline V gene data show CDR1 as SGHVS and CDR2 as FNYEAQ. The CDR3 loop spans 14 amino acids.

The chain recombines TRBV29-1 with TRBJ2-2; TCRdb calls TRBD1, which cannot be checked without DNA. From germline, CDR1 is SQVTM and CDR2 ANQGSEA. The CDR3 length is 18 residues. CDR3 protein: CSSSWFRQTPAATGELFF.

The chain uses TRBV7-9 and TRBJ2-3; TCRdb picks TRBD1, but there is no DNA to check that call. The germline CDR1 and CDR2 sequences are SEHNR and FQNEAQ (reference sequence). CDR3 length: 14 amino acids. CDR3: CASSPWTTTDTQYF.

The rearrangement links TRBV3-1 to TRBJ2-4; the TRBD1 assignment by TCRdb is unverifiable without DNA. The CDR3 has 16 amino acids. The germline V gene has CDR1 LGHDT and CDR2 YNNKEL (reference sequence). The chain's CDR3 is CASSQGVDGAKNIQYF.

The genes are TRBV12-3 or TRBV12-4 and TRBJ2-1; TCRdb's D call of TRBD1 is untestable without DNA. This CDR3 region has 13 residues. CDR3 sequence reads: CASSRDSYNEQFF.

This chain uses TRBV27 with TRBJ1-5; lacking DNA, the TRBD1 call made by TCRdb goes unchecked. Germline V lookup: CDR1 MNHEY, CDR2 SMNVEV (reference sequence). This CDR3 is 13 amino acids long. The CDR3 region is CASSLGAVQPQHF.

The CDR3 loop reads CASSPLNDQEAFF. This chain joins TRBV18 and TRBJ1-1. The CDR3 extends over 13 amino acids. CDR1 and CDR2 from the germline V gene are KGHSH and LQKENI.

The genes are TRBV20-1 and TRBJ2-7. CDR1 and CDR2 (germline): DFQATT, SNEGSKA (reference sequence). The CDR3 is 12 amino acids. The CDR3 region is CSARFGAHEQYF.

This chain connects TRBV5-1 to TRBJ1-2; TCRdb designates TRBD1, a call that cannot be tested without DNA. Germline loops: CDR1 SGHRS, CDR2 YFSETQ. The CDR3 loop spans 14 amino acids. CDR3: CASSLEPGFYGYTF. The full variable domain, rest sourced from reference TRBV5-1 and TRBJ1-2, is KAGVTQTPRYLIKTRGQQVTLSCSPISGHRSVSWYQQTPGQGLQFLFEYFSETQRNKGNFPGRFSGRQFSNSRSEMNVSTLELGDSALYLCASSLEPGFYGYTFGSGTRLTVV.

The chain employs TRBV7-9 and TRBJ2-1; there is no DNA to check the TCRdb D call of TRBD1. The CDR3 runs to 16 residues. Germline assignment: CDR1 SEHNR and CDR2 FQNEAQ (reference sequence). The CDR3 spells CASSSDGGQGYNEQFF.

The CDR3 reads CASSPYKRFDEQFF. This chain joins TRBV18 and TRBJ2-1. CDR1 is KGHSH, CDR2 LQKENI, per germline. CDR3 size: 14 residues.